Listed below are T cell receptor beta chains from one sample, sequenced in a study of T cells in Graves' hyperthyroidism and ophthalmopathy. TCRdb called the multiplex PCR reads again in MiXCR, with one record for every CDR3 protein. There are approximately 500,000 distinct CDR3 sequences in the sample; roughly 50% occur only once, and about 7.8% lies in the top ten. Sequences were obtained from peripheral blood or thyroid tissue (not recorded which). The receptors were gathered from a woman in her late teens or twenties with Graves' hyperthyroidism. The CDR3 runs from the conserved cysteine through the conserved F or W. The order of the fields is CDR3 DNA, CDR3 protein, V gene, CDR3 length, D gene, clone size, J gene. The D gene is left open where the match is weak. Where a row states a size, it is once, few, many or the class of an expanded clone; other rows omit it.

CDR3 DNA: TGCGCCAGCAGCCCCGTCGGAGCGGGAAAAATTTGCGAGCAGTACTTC
CDR3 protein: CASSPVGAGKICEQYF
V gene: TRBV7-6
CDR3 length: 16
D gene: TRBD2
clone size: -
J gene: TRBJ2-7

CDR3 DNA: TGTGCCAGCAGCTCGGCAGGGGACTACACCTTC
CDR3 protein: CASSSAGDYTF
V gene: TRBV11-2
CDR3 length: 11
D gene: -
clone size: many
J gene: TRBJ1-2

CDR3 DNA: TGTGCCAGCAGCCCGGGGCGAGGGCCTTTCTACGAGCAGTACTTC
CDR3 protein: CASSPGRGPFYEQYF
V gene: TRBV12-3/TRBV12-4
CDR3 length: 15
D gene: -
clone size: -
J gene: TRBJ2-7

CDR3 DNA: TGTGCCACGCGTCCCACAGGTAGAGACACTGAAGCTTTCTTT
CDR3 protein: CATRPTGRDTEAFF
V gene: TRBV10-3
CDR3 length: 14
D gene: -
clone size: -
J gene: TRBJ1-1

CDR3 DNA: TGCAGCGTTGAAGGGCCGGAGACAGGGAGCGGGGAGCTGTTTTTT
CDR3 protein: CSVEGPETGSGELFF
V gene: TRBV29-1
CDR3 length: 15
D gene: TRBD1
clone size: -
J gene: TRBJ2-2

CDR3 DNA: TGTGCCATCAGTGAGTCGAGGACGGCTAATGAAAAACTGTTTTTT
CDR3 protein: CAISESRTANEKLFF
V gene: TRBV10-3
CDR3 length: 15
D gene: -
clone size: -
J gene: TRBJ1-4

CDR3 DNA: TGTGCCAGCAGCTTGCAGGGGCCCACTGAAGCTTTCTTT
CDR3 protein: CASSLQGPTEAFF
V gene: TRBV7-2
CDR3 length: 13
D gene: -
clone size: many
J gene: TRBJ1-1

CDR3 DNA: TGCAGCGTGATAAGTGGGAGCTTATGGAATCAGCCCCAGCATTTT
CDR3 protein: CSVISGSLWNQPQHF
V gene: TRBV29-1
CDR3 length: 15
D gene: -
clone size: -
J gene: TRBJ1-5

CDR3 DNA: TGCAGTGCTAGCCTTCCGACAGCCCAAGAGACCCAGTACTTC
CDR3 protein: CSASLPTAQETQYF
V gene: TRBV20-1
CDR3 length: 14
D gene: -
clone size: -
J gene: TRBJ2-5

CDR3 DNA: TGTGCCAGCAGCCGCCCCGGGACAGCAAATCAGCCCCAGCATTTT
CDR3 protein: CASSRPGTANQPQHF
V gene: TRBV7-9
CDR3 length: 15
D gene: TRBD1
clone size: once
J gene: TRBJ1-5

CDR3 DNA: TGTGCCAGCTCACCGACGCGGGACCCACGAGGGGAGACCCAGTACTTC
CDR3 protein: CASSPTRDPRGETQYF
V gene: TRBV18
CDR3 length: 16
D gene: -
clone size: few
J gene: TRBJ2-5

CDR3 DNA: TGCGCCAGCAGTGGACTGGGGGTACGATCCTACGAGCATTTT
CDR3 protein: CASSGLGVRSYEHF
V gene: TRBV10-2
CDR3 length: 14
D gene: -
clone size: once
J gene: TRBJ1-5

CDR3 DNA: TGCAGCGTTGAGTCTGGTGTGCGGGGCTACACCTTC
CDR3 protein: CSVESGVRGYTF
V gene: TRBV29-1
CDR3 length: 12
D gene: -
clone size: many
J gene: TRBJ1-2

CDR3 DNA: TGCGCCAGCAGCTCCGGGACAGGGGTTTGGGAGACCCAGTACTTC
CDR3 protein: CASSSGTGVWETQYF
V gene: TRBV5-1
CDR3 length: 15
D gene: TRBD1
clone size: many
J gene: TRBJ2-5

CDR3 DNA: TGCAGCGTTGAACGACGGCACTCCTATAATTCACCCCTCCACTTT
CDR3 protein: CSVERRHSYNSPLHF
V gene: TRBV29-1
CDR3 length: 15
D gene: -
clone size: many
J gene: TRBJ1-6

CDR3 DNA: TGCAGTGCTAGAGGACTAGCACGTAATGAGCAGTTCTTC
CDR3 protein: CSARGLARNEQFF
V gene: TRBV20-1
CDR3 length: 13
D gene: TRBD2
clone size: many
J gene: TRBJ2-1

CDR3 DNA: TGCAGCGTTGGTCCGGGGGCGAGACACGAGCAGTACTTC
CDR3 protein: CSVGPGARHEQYF
V gene: TRBV29-1
CDR3 length: 13
D gene: -
clone size: -
J gene: TRBJ2-7

CDR3 DNA: TGCAGTGCTAGAGAGGGTACAGGGAGCAAGGCCCAGCATTTT
CDR3 protein: CSAREGTGSKAQHF
V gene: TRBV20-1
CDR3 length: 14
D gene: -
clone size: few
J gene: TRBJ1-5

CDR3 DNA: TGTGCCGGCTCTCCGGGACAGGGAATTGAAGCTTTCTTT
CDR3 protein: CAGSPGQGIEAFF
V gene: TRBV19
CDR3 length: 13
D gene: TRBD1
clone size: many
J gene: TRBJ1-1

CDR3 DNA: TGCGCCAGCAGCGAGCCGGGACTACTCAATGAGACCCAGTACTTC
CDR3 protein: CASSEPGLLNETQYF
V gene: TRBV7-9
CDR3 length: 15
D gene: TRBD2
clone size: -
J gene: TRBJ2-5

CDR3 DNA: TGTGCCAGCAGCCCCCTCAGCACCCAAACCTACGAGCAGTACTTC
CDR3 protein: CASSPLSTQTYEQYF
V gene: TRBV12-3/TRBV12-4
CDR3 length: 15
D gene: -
clone size: many
J gene: TRBJ2-7

CDR3 DNA: TGTGCCAGCAGTTGGCTAGCGGGAGTGTACGAGCAGTACTTC
CDR3 protein: CASSWLAGVYEQYF
V gene: TRBV6-2/TRBV6-3
CDR3 length: 14
D gene: TRBD2
clone size: many
J gene: TRBJ2-7

CDR3 DNA: TGTGCCAGCAGCGGGGCGAACACTGAAGCTTTCTTT
CDR3 protein: CASSGANTEAFF
V gene: TRBV9
CDR3 length: 12
D gene: -
clone size: many
J gene: TRBJ1-1

CDR3 DNA: TGCAGCCAAGGCTTCACAGGGTTAGATGGCTACACCTTC
CDR3 protein: CSQGFTGLDGYTF
V gene: TRBV20-1
CDR3 length: 13
D gene: -
clone size: -
J gene: TRBJ1-2

CDR3 DNA: TGTGCCAGCAGTGCTAGAGGGTTCGGGGGCATCCAGTGGGACACTGAAGCTTTCTTT
CDR3 protein: CASSARGFGGIQWDTEAFF
V gene: TRBV25-1
CDR3 length: 19
D gene: -
clone size: once
J gene: TRBJ1-1

CDR3 DNA: TGTGCCAGCAGCTCAACCGGGACAGGGGAGCAGCCCCAGCATTTT
CDR3 protein: CASSSTGTGEQPQHF
V gene: TRBV11-3
CDR3 length: 15
D gene: TRBD1
clone size: -
J gene: TRBJ1-5

CDR3 DNA: TGCGCCAGCAGCCCAATAGCGGGATTCACAGACGAGCAGTACTTC
CDR3 protein: CASSPIAGFTDEQYF
V gene: TRBV5-1
CDR3 length: 15
D gene: TRBD2
clone size: -
J gene: TRBJ2-7

CDR3 DNA: TGTGCCAGCAGCTTGTTCGGTCTCGGCAATGAGCAGTTCTTC
CDR3 protein: CASSLFGLGNEQFF
V gene: TRBV5-6
CDR3 length: 14
D gene: -
clone size: few
J gene: TRBJ2-1

CDR3 DNA: TGCAGTGCTACGAACACCGGGGAGCTGTTTTTT
CDR3 protein: CSATNTGELFF
V gene: TRBV20-1
CDR3 length: 11
D gene: -
clone size: many
J gene: TRBJ2-2

CDR3 DNA: TGTGCCAGCAGCTTACGGGACAGGGCGGACGAGCAGTACTTC
CDR3 protein: CASSLRDRADEQYF
V gene: TRBV7-3
CDR3 length: 14
D gene: TRBD1
clone size: -
J gene: TRBJ2-7

CDR3 DNA: TGTGCCAGCAGCTTAGAGGTAGGGGGTTCCTACAATGAGCAGTTCTTC
CDR3 protein: CASSLEVGGSYNEQFF
V gene: TRBV7-2
CDR3 length: 16
D gene: -
clone size: once
J gene: TRBJ2-1

CDR3 DNA: TGTGCCAGCAGCTTAGTGGAGGCGGGTCGGACCCAGTACTTC
CDR3 protein: CASSLVEAGRTQYF
V gene: TRBV7-6
CDR3 length: 14
D gene: -
clone size: many
J gene: TRBJ2-5

CDR3 DNA: TGTGCCAGCAGTCGCCACCGGGACGGACTCTACGAGCAGTACTTC
CDR3 protein: CASSRHRDGLYEQYF
V gene: TRBV27
CDR3 length: 15
D gene: -
clone size: few
J gene: TRBJ2-7

CDR3 DNA: TGTGCCAGCAGCTTCGACTCGTGGAGCACCATATATTTT
CDR3 protein: CASSFDSWSTIYF
V gene: TRBV5-6
CDR3 length: 13
D gene: -
clone size: many
J gene: TRBJ1-3

CDR3 DNA: TGTGCCAGCAGCTTTACCGTGGGCACTGAAGCTTTCTTT
CDR3 protein: CASSFTVGTEAFF
V gene: TRBV11-2
CDR3 length: 13
D gene: -
clone size: many
J gene: TRBJ1-1

CDR3 DNA: TGCGCCAGCAGCACGGGACCGGGACAGGGCGAATCACCCCTCCACTTT
CDR3 protein: CASSTGPGQGESPLHF
V gene: TRBV5-1
CDR3 length: 16
D gene: TRBD1
clone size: -
J gene: TRBJ1-6

CDR3 DNA: TGCAGCATCCGAAAGCGGGGATTTGTCTTC
CDR3 protein: CSIRKRGFVF
V gene: TRBV29-1
CDR3 length: 10
D gene: -
clone size: -
J gene: TRBJ1-2

CDR3 DNA: TGTGCCAGCAGCGACGGGACAGGGGGCGGCTACACCTTC
CDR3 protein: CASSDGTGGGYTF
V gene: TRBV7-6
CDR3 length: 13
D gene: TRBD1
clone size: -
J gene: TRBJ1-2

CDR3 DNA: TGCGCCAGCAGCCGAAGCGGGAGAATGTCCTACGAGCAGTACTTC
CDR3 protein: CASSRSGRMSYEQYF
V gene: TRBV4-1
CDR3 length: 15
D gene: TRBD2
clone size: few
J gene: TRBJ2-7

CDR3 DNA: TGTGCCACCAGCAGAGAGTCGTCCTACACTGAAGCTTTCTTT
CDR3 protein: CATSRESSYTEAFF
V gene: TRBV15
CDR3 length: 14
D gene: -
clone size: many
J gene: TRBJ1-1

CDR3 DNA: TGTGCCAGCAGCTTACAGGGTGCGGATGAGCAGTTCTTC
CDR3 protein: CASSLQGADEQFF
V gene: TRBV7-3
CDR3 length: 13
D gene: -
clone size: -
J gene: TRBJ2-1

CDR3 DNA: TGTGCCAGCAGCCCCGGCCACACCGGGGAGCTGTTTTTT
CDR3 protein: CASSPGHTGELFF
V gene: TRBV7-6
CDR3 length: 13
D gene: -
clone size: many
J gene: TRBJ2-2

CDR3 DNA: TGCAGCACTAAGGAGGGCCGGGAGACCCAGTACTTC
CDR3 protein: CSTKEGRETQYF
V gene: TRBV29-1
CDR3 length: 12
D gene: -
clone size: -
J gene: TRBJ2-5

CDR3 DNA: TGTGCCAGCAGCCAAGTACGCCCGGGACGGAAGAACACTGAAGCTTTCTTT
CDR3 protein: CASSQVRPGRKNTEAFF
V gene: TRBV3-1
CDR3 length: 17
D gene: -
clone size: -
J gene: TRBJ1-1

CDR3 DNA: TGTGCCAGCAGCCGAGGACAGCATTTT
CDR3 protein: CASSRGQHF
V gene: TRBV12-3/TRBV12-4
CDR3 length: 9
D gene: -
clone size: -
J gene: TRBJ1-5

CDR3 DNA: TGCGCCAGCAGCTTGGGGACAGGGTTTGGCTACACCTTC
CDR3 protein: CASSLGTGFGYTF
V gene: TRBV5-1
CDR3 length: 13
D gene: TRBD1
clone size: many
J gene: TRBJ1-2

CDR3 DNA: TGCAGTGCCAGCGTCGGTTCGAGCGGTTCCCCCTACGAGCAGTACTTC
CDR3 protein: CSASVGSSGSPYEQYF
V gene: TRBV20-1
CDR3 length: 16
D gene: -
clone size: -
J gene: TRBJ2-7

CDR3 DNA: TGCAGCGTTAGTGGTGGCGGGAGCCTATACGAGCAGTACTTC
CDR3 protein: CSVSGGGSLYEQYF
V gene: TRBV29-1
CDR3 length: 14
D gene: TRBD2
clone size: -
J gene: TRBJ2-7

CDR3 DNA: TGTGCCAGCAGCTTAACCGTGGGACTAGCGGGATTCTACGAGCAGTACTTC
CDR3 protein: CASSLTVGLAGFYEQYF
V gene: TRBV7-9
CDR3 length: 17
D gene: TRBD2
clone size: -
J gene: TRBJ2-7

CDR3 DNA: TGTGCCAGCCAGGACAGGGAAGGGTACACCGGGGAGCTGTTTTTT
CDR3 protein: CASQDREGYTGELFF
V gene: TRBV2
CDR3 length: 15
D gene: TRBD1
clone size: -
J gene: TRBJ2-2

CDR3 DNA: TGTGCCAGCAGCAGGAAGATCTCCTACGAGCAGTACTTC
CDR3 protein: CASSRKISYEQYF
V gene: TRBV6-1
CDR3 length: 13
D gene: -
clone size: many
J gene: TRBJ2-7

CDR3 DNA: TGTGCCAGCAGCCGTGGGGGACAGAGCTCCTACGAGCAGTACTTC
CDR3 protein: CASSRGGQSSYEQYF
V gene: TRBV11-3
CDR3 length: 15
D gene: TRBD1
clone size: many
J gene: TRBJ2-7

CDR3 DNA: TGTGCCAGCGCGGTCGTGCTCACTGAAGCTTTCTTT
CDR3 protein: CASAVVLTEAFF
V gene: TRBV2
CDR3 length: 12
D gene: -
clone size: -
J gene: TRBJ1-1

CDR3 DNA: TGTGCCAGCAGTGACTGGGACAGGGCTATCTACGAGCAGTACTTC
CDR3 protein: CASSDWDRAIYEQYF
V gene: TRBV25-1
CDR3 length: 15
D gene: TRBD1
clone size: many
J gene: TRBJ2-7

CDR3 DNA: TGTGCCAGGGAGGGCAAGGTAGGAGGGCTTTTCTTT
CDR3 protein: CAREGKVGGLFF
V gene: TRBV30
CDR3 length: 12
D gene: -
clone size: once
J gene: TRBJ1-1

CDR3 DNA: TGCGCCAGCAGCCAAGATCAAGGGACAGGGCGGTCACCCCTCCACTTT
CDR3 protein: CASSQDQGTGRSPLHF
V gene: TRBV7-9
CDR3 length: 16
D gene: TRBD1
clone size: -
J gene: TRBJ1-6

CDR3 DNA: TGTGCCAGCCGGGGGCAGGCCTCTGGAAACACCATATATTTT
CDR3 protein: CASRGQASGNTIYF
V gene: TRBV12-3/TRBV12-4
CDR3 length: 14
D gene: -
clone size: many
J gene: TRBJ1-3

CDR3 DNA: TGTGCCAGCAGCTGGACTAGCGGGAGGGGGGAGCTGTTTTTT
CDR3 protein: CASSWTSGRGELFF
V gene: TRBV7-2
CDR3 length: 14
D gene: TRBD2
clone size: many
J gene: TRBJ2-2

CDR3 DNA: TGTGCCAGTAGTGGGACGGTGCGTGAGACCCAGTACTTC
CDR3 protein: CASSGTVRETQYF
V gene: TRBV19
CDR3 length: 13
D gene: -
clone size: many
J gene: TRBJ2-5